The 18 T cell receptor beta chains reported below all come from one sample, sequenced in a study of cytotoxic CD8 clonotypes in ibrutinib-treated CLL. Generated by immunoSEQ multiplex PCR, the TCRdb table keeps only in-frame clones and is missing some. Among just over 200,000 clones listed, 70% were seen once. The input for sequencing was PBMCs, taken after 12 months of ibrutinib treatment. These receptor sequences come from a human donor with chronic lymphocytic leukemia.

V and J are TRBV11-2 and TRBJ2-1; D gene ambiguous. With 5 bases removed from V and 5 bases from J, the gap between germline ends came to 22 bases. This CDR3 region has 17 residues. Germline assignment: CDR1 SGHAT and CDR2 FQNNGV. The CDR3 nucleotides are TGTGCCAGCAGCACCCCTCCCCCCTCTAGTTTCCACAATGAGCAGTTCTTC. Its protein is CASSTPPPSSFHNEQFF.

The V call is TRBV11-2, the J call TRBJ1-6; tentatively, D is TRBD1 (6 bases). CDR3 length: 13 residues. V was clipped by 5 bases and J by 6 bases, with 8 bases between them. Germline V gene data show CDR1 as SGHAT and CDR2 as FQNNGV. The chain's CDR3 is CASSTRGNSPLHF. CDR3 DNA sequence: TGTGCCAGCAGCACCAGGGGTAATTCACCCCTCCACTTT.

The CDR3 DNA reads TGCGCCAGCAGCCCTCCGGGGGTAGGGCGCACTGAAGCTTTCTTT. Residues: CASSPPGVGRTEAFF. The J gene is TRBJ1-1, the V gene TRBV5-1; possibly TRBD1 for D (5 bases). The CDR3 covers 15 residues. Trimming cost V 4 bases and J 4 bases, with 17 bases left between them. The germline gives CDR1 SGHRS, CDR2 YFSETQ.

This rearrangement joins TRBV29-1 to TRBJ1-1, with a weak D call TRBD1 (5 bases). Trimming took off 4 bases at V and 3 bases at J, with 21 bases between the two ends. The CDR3 is 16 residues long. Per germline, CDR1 SQVTM and CDR2 ANQGSEA. CDR3 sequence: CSVGAGSPLKDTEAFF. For the CDR3, the DNA is TGCAGCGTTGGGGCAGGGTCCCCTTTAAAGGACACTGAAGCTTTCTTT.

The J gene is TRBJ1-5, the V gene TRBV6-5, with D possibly TRBD1 on 6 matching bases. The germline V gene has CDR1 MNHEY and CDR2 SVGAGI. V was clipped by 6 bases and J by 6 bases, with 12 bases between them. This CDR3 has 13 amino acids. CDR3 nucleotides: TGTGCCAGCAGGAACAGGGAAGGTCAGCCCCAGCATTTT. This encodes CASRNREGQPQHF.

This clone was found a few times. J is TRBJ1-5 and V is TRBV7-2, with TRBD1 matching over 7 bases. There are 15 residues in the CDR3. The V gene end was trimmed by 3 bases and the J gene end by 0 bases; junction bases not matched to a gene: 2. Germline CDR1 and CDR2: SGHTA and FQGNSA. This CDR3 reads CASSLGQYSNQPQHF. In DNA, the CDR3 is TGTGCCAGCAGCTTGGGACAGTATAGCAATCAGCCCCAGCATTTT.

This clone has a single count. This sequence joins TRBV5-6 and TRBJ1-4, with TRBD1 as a possible D gene (5 bases). Trimming stripped 0 bases from V and 8 bases from J, with 11 bases between. The germline CDR1 and CDR2 sequences are SGHDT and YYEEEE. The CDR3 has 14 amino acids. CDR3 DNA: TGTGCCAGCAGCTTGGGGCAGGGATACGAAAAACTGTTTTTT. Translating gives CASSLGQGYEKLFF.

This chain joins TRBV6-1 and TRBJ2-1, with D hard to call. There are 13 residues in the CDR3. Germline CDR1 and CDR2: MNHNS and SASEGT. V was cut by 7 bases and J by 4 bases, with 11 bases left in between. CDR3 sequence reads: CASTWTEYNEQFF. CDR3 nucleotides: TGTGCCAGCACATGGACGGAATACAATGAGCAGTTCTTC.

The J gene is TRBJ2-1, the V gene TRBV13, with 7 bases that match TRBD1. The CDR3 has 15 residues. Germline lookup yields CDR1 PRHDT and CDR2 FYEKMQ (reference sequence). Trimming took 5 bases from V and 2 from J; bases not matched to a gene: 6. The CDR3 nucleotides are TGTGCCAGCAGCATAAACAGGGGAACCTACAATGAGCAGTTCTTC. Translated, it gives CASSINRGTYNEQFF. Full variable domain (missing parts from reference TRBV13 and TRBJ2-1): AAGVIQSPRHLIKEKRETATLKCYPIPRHDTVYWYQQGPGQDPQFLISFYEKMQSDKGSIPDRFSAQQFSDYHSELNMSSLELGDSALYFCASSINRGTYNEQFFGPGTRLTVL.

The genes are TRBV7-9 and TRBJ1-5; D gene ambiguous. The CDR3 is 13 amino acids. V dropped 5 bases and J dropped 6 bases, with 11 bases sitting between them. CDR1 is SEHNR and CDR2 is FQNEAQ in the germline V gene (reference sequence). CDR3 region: CASSVFSGQPQHF. The CDR3 DNA reads TGTGCCAGCAGCGTTTTTTCGGGTCAGCCCCAGCATTTT.

The CDR3 protein is CASRMDSGNTEAFF. The CDR3 coding sequence is TGCGCCAGCAGGATGGACAGTGGCAACACTGAAGCTTTCTTT. The chain recombines TRBV10-2 with TRBJ1-1; D is perhaps TRBD1 (6 bases). This CDR3 region has 14 residues. Germline-derived CDR1 and CDR2 are WSHSY and SAAADI. The V gene lost 6 bases and the J gene lost 2 bases, with 13 bases spanning the gap.

The rearrangement links TRBV29-1 to TRBJ1-5, with 11 bases matching TRBD1. Germline V lookup: CDR1 SQVTM, CDR2 ANQGSEA. J gave up 7 bases and V 7 bases, and 9 bases lay outside the gene matches. This CDR3 comprises 14 residues. DNA for the CDR3: TGCAGCGCCCCGGGACAGGGGGTCGAGCAGCCCCAGCATTTT. Protein sequence: CSAPGQGVEQPQHF.

The CDR3 DNA is TGTGCCAGTAGTCCCGGGTGGGGGGGTTACCAAGAGACCCAGTACTTC. Encoded protein: CASSPGWGGYQETQYF. V and J are TRBV19 and TRBJ2-5, with TRBD2 identical over 7 bases. Per germline, CDR1 LNHDA and CDR2 SQIVND (reference sequence). V gave up 5 bases and J gave up 0 bases; unmatched junction bases: 9. The CDR3 extends over 16 amino acids.

This chain links TRBV6-1 with TRBJ2-7; D ambiguous. Germline V gene sequence: CDR1 MNHNS, CDR2 SASEGT. V gave up 3 bases and J gave up 9 bases, with 18 bases separating them. The CDR3 extends over 14 amino acids. The CDR3 coding sequence is TGTGCCAGCAGTGAGAGAGTAGCTGGTACGAGGCAGTACTTC. Amino acid sequence: CASSERVAGTRQYF.

The chain uses TRBV7-9 and TRBJ2-4; 7 bases map to TRBD2. The CDR3 is made up of 15 amino acids. V was pared by 6 bases and J by 8 bases, with 13 bases of the junction left unmatched. Germline-derived CDR1 and CDR2 are SEHNR and FQNEAQ (reference sequence). For the CDR3, the DNA is TGTGCCAGCAGACCGAGCGGGGCCCCTAAGGACATTCAGTACTTC. Translated, it gives CASRPSGAPKDIQYF.

The chain combines TRBV5-1 with TRBJ1-1; the match to TRBD1 covers 9 bases. Germline assignment: CDR1 SGHRS and CDR2 YFSETQ. V shed 3 bases and J 4 bases; nucleotides not matched to a gene: 13. The CDR3 consists of 17 residues. CDR3 bases: TGCGCCAGCAGCTCGGGACAGGGAGTCCCTCCTGGCACTGAAGCTTTCTTT. Its protein is CASSSGQGVPPGTEAFF.

The V and J genes are TRBV6-1 and TRBJ1-1, with D possibly TRBD1 on 5 matching bases. Per the germline V gene, CDR1 is MNHNS and CDR2 is SASEGT. V lost 4 bases and J 0 bases, leaving 12 bases between the germline ends. This CDR3 region has 15 residues. The CDR3 region is CASSVGDGVNTEAFF. The CDR3 DNA reads as TGTGCCAGCAGTGTAGGGGACGGGGTGAACACTGAAGCTTTCTTT.

The gene calls are TRBV7-2 and TRBJ2-2; D uncertain. This CDR3 has 15 residues. Germline V gene sequence: CDR1 SGHTA, CDR2 FQGNSA. Trimming left V 4 bases short and J 1 base short, with 10 bases between. CDR3 protein: CASSSRPLNTGELFF. In DNA form, the CDR3 reads TGTGCCAGCAGCTCCCGCCCTCTGAACACCGGGGAGCTGTTTTTT.